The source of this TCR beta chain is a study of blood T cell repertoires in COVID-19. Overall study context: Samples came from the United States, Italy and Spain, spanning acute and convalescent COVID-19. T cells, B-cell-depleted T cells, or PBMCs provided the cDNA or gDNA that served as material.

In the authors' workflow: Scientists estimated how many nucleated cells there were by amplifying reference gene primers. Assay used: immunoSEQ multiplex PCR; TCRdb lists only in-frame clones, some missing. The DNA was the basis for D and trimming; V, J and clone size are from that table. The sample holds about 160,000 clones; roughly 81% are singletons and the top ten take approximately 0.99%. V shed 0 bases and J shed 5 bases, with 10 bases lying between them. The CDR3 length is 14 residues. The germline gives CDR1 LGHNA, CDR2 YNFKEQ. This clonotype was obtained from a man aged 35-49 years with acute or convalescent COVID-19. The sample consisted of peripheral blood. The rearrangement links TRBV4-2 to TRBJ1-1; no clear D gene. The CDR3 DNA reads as TGTGCCAGCAGCCAAGACCCATTGAGGACTGAAGCTTTCTTT. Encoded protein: CASSQDPLRTEAFF.